The rows below give T cell receptor beta chains drawn from one sample of a study of human T cells and chemical hapten exposure. TCRdb re-derived calls from the RACE reads in MiXCR, one entry per CDR3 protein. The data contain under 200,000 distinct CDR3 sequences, almost 30% of them singletons. The specimen comprised whole blood, sampled in connection with sensitization to the hapten diphenylcyclopropenone (DPC). The receptors were sampled from a woman in her 30s with alopecia areata. Some clones in this sample may be carry-over from other donors' samples. CDR3s leave out the opening cysteine and the closing phenylalanine or tryptophan. Fields, in order: V gene, D gene, J gene, CDR3 protein. D genes are given only for firm matches.

TRBV2	-	TRBJ1-2	ASSERGREGYGYT
TRBV15	TRBD2	TRBJ2-1	ATEPGSGRYDYNEQF
TRBV7-9	-	TRBJ1-1	ASSLVWEAEAF
TRBV29-1	-	TRBJ1-5	SVGPGGSQPQH
TRBV5-4	TRBD2	TRBJ2-6	ASSLVGTTSGANVLT
TRBV4-2	TRBD2	TRBJ2-1	ASRSGGPEQF
TRBV2	-	TRBJ1-5	ASSVLVSNQPQH
TRBV20-1	-	TRBJ2-1	SARDRAFYNEQF
TRBV9	-	TRBJ1-2	ASSVGQTNYGYT
TRBV6-5	-	TRBJ2-7	ASSYSRHSPEEPEQY
TRBV4-3	-	TRBJ2-2	ASNQELNGNTGELF
TRBV4-2	-	TRBJ2-7	ASSPLGNSYEQY
TRBV7-3	TRBD2	TRBJ2-1	ASSGRGSGASNEQF
TRBV9	-	TRBJ1-6	ASSAALNSPLH
TRBV29-1	-	TRBJ1-6	SVEEGSGSPLH
TRBV15	TRBD1	TRBJ2-1	ATSRATTGGSEQF
TRBV7-2	TRBD1	TRBJ2-5	ASSFQTGGRETQY
TRBV5-1	-	TRBJ1-1	ASNGGTLREATEAF
TRBV20-1	-	TRBJ1-1	SARPAGDTEAF
TRBV5-1	-	TRBJ2-2	ASSSLPGSNGELF
TRBV28	TRBD1	TRBJ1-5	ASSLRPGQGNQPQH
TRBV7-2	TRBD1	TRBJ1-2	ASSLDTTGGSGYT
TRBV4-1	-	TRBJ1-2	ASSHGPFTGLYGYT
TRBV9	-	TRBJ2-1	ASSVGTVGYNEQF
TRBV28	TRBD1	TRBJ2-7	ASSFSPGTATYEQY
TRBV3-1	TRBD1	TRBJ1-2	ASSRQGIHT
TRBV10-3	TRBD2	TRBJ2-1	AISGRESGNEQF
TRBV6-2/TRBV6-3	-	TRBJ2-3	ASSSLADTQY
TRBV19	TRBD1	TRBJ1-2	ASSMSGTGDIYT
TRBV5-6	TRBD1	TRBJ1-6	ASSGDRVDSPLH
TRBV20-1	-	TRBJ1-1	SAPGRGTEAF
TRBV20-1	-	TRBJ2-6	SARRTAGRAGANVLT
TRBV29-1	-	TRBJ2-5	SVGQNQETQY
TRBV2	-	TRBJ2-5	ASSELAEETQY
TRBV28	TRBD1	TRBJ2-5	ASNSVTGEKY
TRBV7-8	-	TRBJ2-2	ASRTINTGELF
TRBV2	-	TRBJ1-4	ASSEAWQGEHNEKLF
TRBV2	TRBD1	TRBJ1-5	ASREDRDQPQH
TRBV7-3	-	TRBJ2-6	ASSFGPLSGANVLT
TRBV18	TRBD2	TRBJ2-5	ASSPPGTSGYQETQY
TRBV11-2	-	TRBJ2-2	ASSPGGSNTGELF
TRBV29-1	TRBD1	TRBJ1-2	SVEDPAGGNYGYT
TRBV20-1	-	TRBJ2-7	SASDSYEQY
TRBV28	-	TRBJ2-1	ASSSSVLGQF
TRBV7-2	-	TRBJ2-2	ASSLALASNTGELF
TRBV18	-	TRBJ1-1	ASSASGDSEAF
TRBV27	-	TRBJ2-3	ASSTQDRSTDTQY
TRBV5-1	-	TRBJ2-2	ASTQLAGNTGELF
TRBV7-2	-	TRBJ2-1	ASSNQPLVSYNEQF
TRBV2	-	TRBJ2-1	ASIAGWGNEQF
TRBV29-1	-	TRBJ1-1	SASVNTEAF
TRBV5-1	-	TRBJ2-2	ASSPTLASGELF
TRBV7-2	-	TRBJ1-1	ASSLGGGNTEAF
TRBV28	-	TRBJ2-3	ASSSNIPDSGQSTDTQY
TRBV29-1	-	TRBJ2-2	SVGTESNTGELF
TRBV6-6	-	TRBJ1-5	ASVRDQNQPQH
TRBV6-2/TRBV6-3	TRBD2	TRBJ2-3	ASSYIAGSTDTQY
TRBV10-3	-	TRBJ2-7	AIIVRPYEQY
TRBV5-1	TRBD1	TRBJ1-1	ASSPDRERRNTEAF
TRBV10-2	-	TRBJ2-1	ASTIPTPGRGREQF